This T cell receptor (beta chain) is from a study of shared clonotypes between healthy human individuals. The naive CD8 fraction comprised CD45RO-negative cells positively selected for CCR7 and excluded terminally differentiated effector memory CD45RA+ cells. The input for sorted-subset replicate PCRs was about 0.2 ug DNA, around 30,000 T cell genomes. Here immunoSEQ multiplex PCR was the method, and the copy in TCRdb shows in-frame clones only, minus some. The data contain hundreds of thousands of clones, 80% to 95% of them seen just once; the ten biggest clones take up approximately 25%. Study-wide findings and caveats: Some clonotypes were shared by all four sorted-subset donors, while others were not shared. The non-shared ones had lower generation probabilities than the shared ones.

The germline V gene has CDR1 SGHVS and CDR2 FQNEAQ. The length of the CDR3 is 17 residues. The germline V and J ends were trimmed by 1 base and 0 bases, with 13 bases remaining between them. Notes on this clone: As yet, its antigen is unknown.

The material sequenced was naive CD8+ T cells sorted from blood. This clonotype was obtained from a man between 25 and 39 years old in good health. The chain is built from TRBV7-8 and TRBJ2-4, with D unresolved. The CDR3 DNA sequence: TGTGCCAGCAGCTTAGAAGTGATGGCGATAGCCAAAAACATTCAGTACTTC. Translated: CASSLEVMAIAKNIQYF.